This T cell receptor (beta chain) is from a study of blood T cells in healthy people across ages. General observations from the study: Age brought a roughly linear fall in TCR beta diversity measured per million T cells. Long-lived and aged donors differed, with more naive CD4+ cells and higher diversity in the long-lived.

In regard to this clonotype: Its antigen remains unknown.

CDR3 length: 15 amino acids. Germline-derived CDR1 and CDR2 are SNHLY and FYNNEI. J lost 7 bases, V lost 1 base, and 5 bases had no gene match. Sample-barcoded 5' priming and a J-beta primer mix drove a second PCR of roughly 7 to 11 cycles. TCRdb reprocessed the 5' RACE reads with MiXCR, giving one entry per CDR3 protein. The data contain roughly 1.7 million distinct CDR3 sequences, about 35% of them singletons. The TCR was taken from a woman aged 25 to 45 in good health. The J gene is TRBJ2-1, the V gene TRBV2; the match to TRBD2 covers 9 bases. Specimen: blood. The CDR3 loop reads CASSEGISGGNEQFF. The CDR3, as DNA: TGTGCCAGCAGTGAAGGCATTAGCGGGGGAAATGAGCAGTTCTTC. Full variable domain (missing parts from reference TRBV2 and TRBJ2-1): EPEVTQTPSHQVTQMGQEVILRCVPISNHLYFYWYRQILGQKVEFLVSFYNNEISEKSEIFDDQFSVERPDGSNFTLKIRSTKLEDSAMYFCASSEGISGGNEQFFGPGTRLTVL.